These T cell receptor beta chains were read from a single sample in a study of T-cell memory formation after mild COVID-19. TCRdb re-called the 5' RACE reads with MiXCR, one entry per CDR3 protein. The sample lists about 250,000 distinct CDR3 sequences, approximately 18% occurring once. Sequencing was performed on PBMCs or a T cell subset sorted from them (not recorded which). The receptors shown here come from a man aged 18-30 years who had mild COVID-19 (a few samples of this study predate the infection). Cell type and time point are not known. CDR3s include the opening cysteine and the closing phenylalanine or tryptophan. Fields, in order: clone size, J gene, D gene, V gene, CDR3 protein, CDR3 DNA. D genes are given only for firm matches. The listing skips clone size in some rows; elsewhere it reads once, few, many or a size class.

size: few
J: TRBJ1-1
D: TRBD1
V: TRBV6-5
CDR3: CASTREGQAGPMNTEAFF
DNA: TGTGCCAGCACCCGAGAGGGACAGGCCGGACCCATGAACACTGAAGCTTTCTTT

size: -
J: TRBJ2-7
D: TRBD1
V: TRBV27
CDR3: CASSSSGTGAHEQYF
DNA: TGTGCCAGCAGTTCGTCCGGGACAGGGGCCCACGAGCAGTACTTC

size: few
J: TRBJ1-5
D: -
V: TRBV20-1
CDR3: CSARKLRAGYSNHPQHF
DNA: TGCAGTGCTAGAAAGTTGCGGGCAGGGTATAGCAATCATCCCCAGCATTTT

size: -
J: TRBJ1-5
D: -
V: TRBV5-1
CDR3: CASSLQGGNQPQHF
DNA: TGCGCCAGCAGCTTGCAAGGGGGCAATCAGCCCCAGCATTTT

size: few
J: TRBJ2-7
D: -
V: TRBV20-1
CDR3: CSARVEQGPYEQYF
DNA: TGCAGTGCTAGAGTAGAGCAGGGCCCCTACGAGCAGTACTTC

size: -
J: TRBJ2-3
D: -
V: TRBV6-4
CDR3: CASSDSGYTDTQYF
DNA: TGTGCCAGCAGTGACAGCGGATACACAGATACGCAGTATTTT

size: few
J: TRBJ1-3
D: -
V: TRBV6-5
CDR3: CASRAPGNTIYF
DNA: TGTGCCAGCAGGGCGCCTGGAAACACCATATATTTT

size: -
J: TRBJ2-1
D: TRBD1
V: TRBV18
CDR3: CASSPRDSNEQFF
DNA: TGTGCCAGCTCACCTAGGGACAGCAATGAGCAGTTCTTC

size: -
J: TRBJ1-2
D: -
V: TRBV29-1
CDR3: CSGLVPATYGYTF
DNA: TGCAGCGGACTGGTCCCGGCCACCTATGGCTACACCTTC

size: many
J: TRBJ2-5
D: -
V: TRBV25-1
CDR3: CASSGPPGTEHQETQYF
DNA: TGTGCCAGCAGTGGCCCGCCCGGGACGGAACACCAAGAGACCCAGTACTTC

size: few
J: TRBJ2-2
D: TRBD1
V: TRBV12-3/TRBV12-4
CDR3: CASSFFGTGYTGELFF
DNA: TGTGCCAGCAGTTTTTTCGGGACAGGATACACCGGGGAGCTGTTTTTT

size: -
J: TRBJ2-5
D: -
V: TRBV5-1
CDR3: CASGNGQTQETQYF
DNA: TGCGCCAGCGGGAACGGACAGACTCAAGAGACCCAGTACTTC

size: few
J: TRBJ1-5
D: -
V: TRBV20-1
CDR3: CSAGFPGAGQPQHF
DNA: TGCAGTGCTGGGTTCCCAGGGGCAGGTCAGCCCCAGCATTTT

size: -
J: TRBJ1-2
D: -
V: TRBV12-3/TRBV12-4
CDR3: CASSLVVGGSTTNYGYTF
DNA: TGTGCAAGCAGCCTCGTGGTTGGAGGGAGCACTACCAACTATGGCTACACCTTC

size: many
J: TRBJ2-2
D: -
V: TRBV20-1
CDR3: CSVASPTGELFF
DNA: TGCAGTGTCGCTAGCCCCACCGGGGAGCTGTTTTTT

size: few
J: TRBJ2-5
D: -
V: TRBV7-9
CDR3: CASSVLMGNQETQYF
DNA: TGTGCCAGCAGCGTTCTCATGGGGAACCAAGAGACCCAGTACTTC

size: -
J: TRBJ2-5
D: -
V: TRBV5-1
CDR3: CASSWGGTAQETQYF
DNA: TGCGCCAGCAGCTGGGGGGGGACAGCCCAAGAGACCCAGTACTTC

size: -
J: TRBJ2-7
D: -
V: TRBV12-3/TRBV12-4
CDR3: CASGGQGREQYF
DNA: TGTGCCAGCGGGGGCCAGGGACGCGAGCAGTACTTC

size: -
J: TRBJ2-5
D: -
V: TRBV29-1
CDR3: CSVEVRPGETQYF
DNA: TGCAGCGTTGAAGTCCGACCTGGAGAGACCCAGTACTTC

size: few
J: TRBJ1-1
D: TRBD1
V: TRBV7-2
CDR3: CASSFAGTGDTEAFF
DNA: TGTGCCAGCAGCTTCGCCGGGACAGGGGACACTGAAGCTTTCTTT

size: -
J: TRBJ2-3
D: TRBD2
V: TRBV5-1
CDR3: CASRELAGGPSTDTQYF
DNA: TGCGCCAGCAGGGAACTAGCGGGGGGACCCAGCACAGATACGCAGTATTTT

size: -
J: TRBJ2-7
D: -
V: TRBV7-2
CDR3: CASSFTGTESYEQYF
DNA: TGTGCCAGCAGCTTTACCGGGACGGAATCCTACGAGCAGTACTTC

size: few
J: TRBJ2-1
D: -
V: TRBV7-9
CDR3: CASSLSLLVSNEQFF
DNA: TGTGCCAGCAGCTTAAGCTTATTGGTCAGCAATGAGCAGTTCTTC

size: few
J: TRBJ2-5
D: -
V: TRBV7-3
CDR3: CASSPQGPGAGETQYF
DNA: TGTGCCAGCAGCCCCCAGGGTCCAGGGGCAGGAGAGACCCAGTACTTC

size: few
J: TRBJ1-6
D: -
V: TRBV30
CDR3: CAWSVSGSSYNSPLHF
DNA: TGTGCCTGGAGTGTATCAGGGAGCTCCTATAATTCACCCCTCCACTTT

size: -
J: TRBJ2-7
D: TRBD1
V: TRBV13
CDR3: CASSRGQDLYEQYF
DNA: TGTGCCAGCAGCCGAGGACAGGATCTCTACGAGCAGTACTTC

size: many
J: TRBJ2-6
D: -
V: TRBV5-1
CDR3: CASSSPGLRANVLTF
DNA: TGCGCCAGCAGCTCGCCCGGGTTGCGGGCCAACGTCCTGACTTTC

size: -
J: TRBJ2-3
D: TRBD2
V: TRBV10-3
CDR3: CAIDELAGRQYTQYF
DNA: TGTGCCATCGACGAACTAGCGGGGCGTCAGTATACGCAGTATTTT

size: -
J: TRBJ2-1
D: TRBD2
V: TRBV20-1
CDR3: CSATAGAVSNEQFF
DNA: TGCAGTGCGACAGCGGGGGCCGTAAGCAATGAGCAGTTCTTC

size: -
J: TRBJ2-1
D: -
V: TRBV4-1
CDR3: CASSQLPPRGGTYSEQFF
DNA: TGCGCCAGCAGCCAATTACCTCCCAGGGGGGGGACTTACTCTGAGCAGTTCTTC

size: few
J: TRBJ2-4
D: TRBD2
V: TRBV2
CDR3: CATTGLAGRNIQYF
DNA: TGTGCCACCACAGGACTAGCGGGGCGAAACATTCAGTACTTC

size: -
J: TRBJ2-3
D: -
V: TRBV7-2
CDR3: CASSFERMNTQYF
DNA: TGTGCCAGCAGCTTCGAGAGAATGAATACGCAGTATTTT

size: -
J: TRBJ1-4
D: TRBD1
V: TRBV15
CDR3: CATSRGQGFLEKLFF
DNA: TGTGCCACCAGCAGAGGACAGGGCTTTTTGGAAAAACTGTTTTTT

size: few
J: TRBJ1-3
D: -
V: TRBV7-9
CDR3: CASRPSPSGNTIYF
DNA: TGTGCCAGCAGACCCAGTCCCTCTGGAAACACCATATATTTT

size: -
J: TRBJ2-5
D: -
V: TRBV9
CDR3: CASSVATRETQYF
DNA: TGTGCCAGCAGCGTAGCTACCAGGGAGACCCAGTACTTC

size: few
J: TRBJ2-3
D: TRBD1
V: TRBV5-1
CDR3: CASSRGQGWTDTQYF
DNA: TGCGCCAGCAGCAGGGGACAGGGATGGACAGATACGCAGTATTTT

size: few
J: TRBJ1-1
D: -
V: TRBV12-3/TRBV12-4
CDR3: CASSLRVSGEF
DNA: TGTGCCAGCAGTCTACGGGTGTCTGGGGAGTTT

size: few
J: TRBJ2-5
D: TRBD1
V: TRBV7-9
CDR3: CASSPRTGGRETQYF
DNA: TGTGCCAGCAGCCCTCGAACAGGGGGCCGAGAGACCCAGTACTTC

size: many
J: TRBJ2-5
D: -
V: TRBV4-3
CDR3: CASSRERQETQYF
DNA: TGCGCCAGCAGCCGGGAAAGACAAGAGACCCAGTACTTC

size: few
J: TRBJ2-5
D: -
V: TRBV5-6
CDR3: CASSLSGGPVETQYF
DNA: TGTGCCAGCAGCTTGAGTGGGGGGCCGGTTGAGACCCAGTACTTC